This TCR beta chain is drawn from a study of Ad26.COV2.S vaccination and SARS-CoV-2 variants. At the level of the study: The Ad26.COV2.S arm of the COV1001 trial was where the donor was placed. Doses of Ad26.COV2.S were injected into muscle once or twice, 56 days apart.

Overall study findings and caveats: Vaccinees displayed broader spike-specific TCR repertoires than placebo recipients.

The treatment denotes: around 19 received Ad26.COV2.S at low or high dose, single or two shots; about 5 received placebo; per-sample allocation not given. The investigators took samples on day 63 after the first vaccine or placebo injection. Germline CDR1 and CDR2: MGHRA and YSYEKL. The CDR3 totals 11 residues. V dropped 1 base and J dropped 6 bases, with 4 bases sitting between them. In the case of this clone: The antigen is unknown.

The protocol was immunoSEQ multiplex PCR, while the TCRdb copy is restricted to in-frame clones and leaves out a portion. The data contain about 460,000 clones, approximately 90% of them singletons. This TCR was recovered from a person aged 18-60 years who received the Ad26.COV2.S COVID-19 vaccine or a placebo. The source was peripheral blood, collected in a trial of Ad26.COV2.S vaccine versus placebo. The chain uses TRBV4-1 and TRBJ2-7; no clear D gene. CDR3 coding DNA: TGCGCCAGCAGCCAAGGTAGCGAGCAGTACTTC. This sequence encodes CASSQGSEQYF.